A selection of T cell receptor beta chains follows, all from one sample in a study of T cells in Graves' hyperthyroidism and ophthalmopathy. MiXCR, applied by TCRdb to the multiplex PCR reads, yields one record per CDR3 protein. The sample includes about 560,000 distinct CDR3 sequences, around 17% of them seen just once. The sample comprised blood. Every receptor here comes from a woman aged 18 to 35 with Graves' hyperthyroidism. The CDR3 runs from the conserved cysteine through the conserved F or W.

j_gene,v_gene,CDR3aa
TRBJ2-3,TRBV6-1,CASSQRPGLSDTQYF
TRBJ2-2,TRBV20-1,CSARGGPKNTGELFF
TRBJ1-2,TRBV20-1,CSARDPLGRQPNYGYTF
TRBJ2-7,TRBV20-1,CSARDDRRLEQYF
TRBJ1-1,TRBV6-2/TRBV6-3,CASSYSNKNLNTEAFF
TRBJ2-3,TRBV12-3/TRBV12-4,CASSFIGVTDTQYF
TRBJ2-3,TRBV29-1,CSAEGAGVFHWDTDTQYF
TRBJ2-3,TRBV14,CASSQDLADTQYF
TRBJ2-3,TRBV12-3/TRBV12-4,CASKIGGAGADTQYF
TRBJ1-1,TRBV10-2,CASSRTNRDTEAFF
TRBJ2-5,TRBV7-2,CASSSLWETQYF
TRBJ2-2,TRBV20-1,CSAKTGGGNTGELFF
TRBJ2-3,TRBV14,CASSQDWDRETDTQYF
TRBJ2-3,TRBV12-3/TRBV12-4,CASSLGEAADTQYF
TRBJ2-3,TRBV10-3,CAISDSRWEAAVTDTQYF
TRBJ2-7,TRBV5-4,CASSLGTKSSYEQYF
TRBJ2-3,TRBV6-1,CASSEAFWQADTQYF
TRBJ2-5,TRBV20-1,CSASGTGPSGGALGETQYF
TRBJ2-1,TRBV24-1,CATSDLTGGRGYNEQFF
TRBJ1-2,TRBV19,CASSIRGQVWANYGYTF
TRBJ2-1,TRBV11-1,CASGGRGNEQFF
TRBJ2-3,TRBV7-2,CASSLAEPSGGATDTQYF
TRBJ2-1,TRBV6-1,CASSDRAYAGQFF
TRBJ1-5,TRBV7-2,CASSSIQGAYQPQHF
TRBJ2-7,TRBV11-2,CASSLYRGGAYEQYF
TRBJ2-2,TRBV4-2,CASSPRGLANTGELFF
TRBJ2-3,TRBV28,CAAGPPATDTQYF
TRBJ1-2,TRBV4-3,CASSQDIGNYGYTF
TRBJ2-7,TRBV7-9,CASSVQLQSSGNYEQYF
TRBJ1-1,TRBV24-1,CATREGQGDTEAFF
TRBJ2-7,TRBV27,CASSHKGQGELSYEQYF
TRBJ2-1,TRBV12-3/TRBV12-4,CASSFIRADNEQFF
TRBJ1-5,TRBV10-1,CASLTFGVGNQPQHF
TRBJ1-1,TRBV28,CASRRTGIVRTEAFF
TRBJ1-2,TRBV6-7,CASSHIDRGNYGYTF
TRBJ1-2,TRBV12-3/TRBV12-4,CASRGTGNYGYTF
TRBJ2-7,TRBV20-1,CSARRASTLSEQYF
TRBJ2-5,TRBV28,CANSHLTTGETQYF
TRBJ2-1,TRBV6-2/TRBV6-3,CASRRTLPGLSYNEQFF
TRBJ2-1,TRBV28,CASSSLGVSEWFF
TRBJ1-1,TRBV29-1,CSVVFAGHSTMNTEAFF
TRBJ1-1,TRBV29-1,CSVVMGVTEAFF
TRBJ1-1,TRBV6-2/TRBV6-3,CASSYSGKRMRGEAFF
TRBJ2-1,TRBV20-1,CSARDPTSGDNEQFF
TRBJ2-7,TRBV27,CASSRVGQGGYEQYF
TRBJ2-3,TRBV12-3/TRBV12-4,CASSFGQAQYF
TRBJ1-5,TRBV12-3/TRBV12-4,CASSSHGAIPQHF
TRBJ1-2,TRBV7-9,CASSLDLTSRGYTF
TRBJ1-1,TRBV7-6,CASSLQPGLMNTEGFF
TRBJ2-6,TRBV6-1,CASSYQVSGANVLTF
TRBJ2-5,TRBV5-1,CASSLARRETQYF
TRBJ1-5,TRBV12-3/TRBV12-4,CASREGGQPQHF
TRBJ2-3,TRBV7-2,CASSLELPFTQYF
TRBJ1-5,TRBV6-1,CASSPDRGVRSGNQPQHF
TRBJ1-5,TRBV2,CASRGLALYSNQPQHF
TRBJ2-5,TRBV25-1,CASSDPLGLALQETQYF
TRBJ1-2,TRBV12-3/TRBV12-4,CASSWVPLGYGYTF
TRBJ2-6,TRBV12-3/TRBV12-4,CASTPDRAGANVLTF
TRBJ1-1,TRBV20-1,CSAPSRDSTEAFF